The 21 T cell receptor beta chains below come from one sample, sequenced in a study of cytomegalovirus exposure and HLA in healthy donors. The PCR made use of 60 Vbeta and 13 Jbeta primers. Clones were read by immunoSEQ multiplex PCR, and TCRdb kept only the in-frame ones, dropping some. The profile shows 110,000 to 150,000 clones, 68% of them singletons. The sequenced material came from PBMCs. These receptors were collected from a man in his sixties in good health and CMV-seronegative.

The CDR3 region is CASSYLGQGSEQYF. CDR3 DNA: TGTGCCAGCAGTTACCTGGGACAGGGGAGCGAGCAGTACTTC. The J gene is TRBJ2-7, the V gene TRBV6-6; 10 nucleotides match TRBD1. CDR1 MNHNY and CDR2 SVGAGI come from the germline V gene (reference sequence). The ends lost 2 bases at V and 6 bases at J; junction bases unmatched: 4. This CDR3 comprises 14 residues.

In its sample, this clone was seen a few times. The junction departs from the called germline gene at one end, perhaps through a read error. V is TRBV7-9 and J is TRBJ2-7; 10 nucleotides align to TRBD2. The length of the CDR3 is 16 residues. The germline gives CDR1 SEHNR, CDR2 FQNEAQ (reference sequence). CDR3 sequence: CSSSPRLAGAHHEQYF. In DNA form, the CDR3 reads TGTTCCAGCAGCCCCCGCCTAGCGGGAGCGCACCACGAGCAGTACTTC.

The chain carries TRBV5-1 and TRBJ2-5; 8 bases match TRBD1. Trimming at V came to 0 bases and at J to 11 bases, leaving 12 bases not matched to a gene. The CDR3 contains 15 residues. Germline assignment: CDR1 SGHRS and CDR2 YFSETQ. The CDR3 here is CASSLEVQGAVKQYF. The DNA for the CDR3 is TGCGCCAGCAGCTTGGAAGTGCAGGGGGCAGTGAAGCAGTACTTC. The full variable domain, with the rest looked up from reference TRBV5-1 and TRBJ2-5, is KAGVTQTPRYLIKTRGQQVTLSCSPISGHRSVSWYQQTPGQGLQFLFEYFSETQRNKGNFPGRFSGRQFSNSRSEMNVSTLELGDSALYLCASSLEVQGAVKQYFGPGTRLLVL.

The J gene is TRBJ2-1, the V gene TRBV7-3, with D perhaps matching TRBD1 (6 bases). The CDR3 length is 14 residues. Germline V lookup: CDR1 SGHTA, CDR2 FQGTGA. V lost 3 bases and J 4 bases, leaving 10 bases between the germline ends. The CDR3 loop reads CASSFATGYNEQFF. In nucleotides, the CDR3 is TGTGCCAGCAGCTTCGCTACAGGGTACAATGAGCAGTTCTTC.

The V gene is TRBV2, the J gene TRBJ1-4; TRBD1 is a possible D gene (5 bases). The CDR3 sequence is 15 residues long. Trimming left V 1 base short and J 7 bases short, with 13 bases between. Germline lookup yields CDR1 SNHLY and CDR2 FYNNEI. This CDR3 is CASSEDEGASEKLFF. DNA for the CDR3: TGTGCCAGCAGTGAAGACGAAGGGGCGAGTGAAAAACTGTTTTTT. The full variable domain, with the rest looked up from reference TRBV2 and TRBJ1-4, is EPEVTQTPSHQVTQMGQEVILRCVPISNHLYFYWYRQILGQKVEFLVSFYNNEISEKSEIFDDQFSVERPDGSNFTLKIRSTKLEDSAMYFCASSEDEGASEKLFFGSGTQLSVL.

The chain combines TRBV27 with TRBJ2-1, with no clear D. The CDR3 has 15 residues. Deletions cut 5 bases from V and 2 bases from J, with 13 bases between. Germline V CDR1 and CDR2: MNHEY, SMNVEV (reference sequence). CDR3 protein: CASSLQAHPYNEQFF. CDR3 coding DNA: TGTGCCAGCAGTCTCCAGGCGCACCCCTACAATGAGCAGTTCTTC.

As regards this clone: The germline gene is not matched at one end of the junction; a read error may be the cause. This chain uses TRBV18 with TRBJ2-2, with D possibly being TRBD2 (6 bases). This CDR3 is built from 11 residues. From germline, CDR1 is KGHSH and CDR2 LQKENI. CDR3 coding DNA: TGTGCCAGCTCACCACCGGGGGGGCTGTTTTTT. This sequence encodes CASSPPGGLFF.

The chain combines TRBV5-5 with TRBJ1-1; D might be TRBD1 (5 bases). Germline loops: CDR1 SGHKS, CDR2 YYEKEE (reference sequence). V gave up 2 bases and J gave up 4 bases, with 12 bases separating them. This CDR3 has 14 residues. The CDR3 DNA reads as TGTGCCAGCAGCTTCCCCGGGGGATCCACTGAAGCTTTCTTT. Encoded protein: CASSFPGGSTEAFF.

The chain combines TRBV6-6 with TRBJ1-5; maybe TRBD1 (6 bases). V lost 4 bases, J lost 0 bases, and 10 bases lay in between. Germline V CDR1 and CDR2: MNHNY, SVGAGI (reference sequence). The CDR3 sequence is 15 residues long. The CDR3, as DNA: TGTGCCAGCAGTTCAGGGGAGGGTAGCAATCAGCCCCAGCATTTT. Protein sequence: CASSSGEGSNQPQHF.

The V gene is TRBV27, the J gene TRBJ2-1, with 7 bases identical to TRBD2. This CDR3 comprises 16 residues. V lost 6 bases to trimming and J lost 6 bases; unmatched junction nucleotides: 14. Germline assignment: CDR1 MNHEY and CDR2 SMNVEV (reference sequence). CDR3 loop: CASSPGTISTANEQFF. CDR3 sequence (DNA): TGTGCCAGCAGCCCCGGGACTATCTCCACCGCCAATGAGCAGTTCTTC.

In nucleotides, the CDR3 is TGTGCCTGGAGCAACGGACAGGGGGACAGTAGGTTATACGAGCAGTACTTC. Amino acids: CAWSNGQGDSRLYEQYF. The chain links TRBV30 to TRBJ2-7; 10 bases line up with TRBD1. V lost 3 bases, J lost 4 bases, and 15 bases stayed unmatched. Germline loops: CDR1 GTSNPN, CDR2 SVGIG (reference sequence). This CDR3 is 17 amino acids long. The whole variable domain, filled in from reference TRBV30 and TRBJ2-7, reads SQTIHQWPATLVQPVGSPLSLECTVEGTSNPNLYWYRQAAGRGLQLLFYSVGIGQISSEVPQNLSASRPQDRQFILSSKKLLLSDSGFYLCAWSNGQGDSRLYEQYFGPGTRLTVT.

Only a few counts were recorded for this clone. The chain couples TRBV30 to TRBJ2-3; 8 positions match TRBD1. V shed 4 bases and J 13 bases; nucleotides not matched to a gene: 16. From germline, CDR1 is GTSNPN and CDR2 SVGIG (reference sequence). The CDR3 is 14 amino acids. DNA for the CDR3: TGTGCCTGGACCCGCCCTGGACAGGGACAAACTAAGTATTTT. Encoded protein: CAWTRPGQGQTKYF. The full variable domain, its missing parts supplied by reference TRBV30 and TRBJ2-3, is SQTIHQWPATLVQPVGSPLSLECTVEGTSNPNLYWYRQAAGRGLQLLFYSVGIGQISSEVPQNLSASRPQDRQFILSSKKLLLSDSGFYLCAWTRPGQGQTKYFGPGTRLTVL.

The chain has TRBV9 and TRBJ2-3, with 9 bases that match TRBD2. Germline V gene sequence: CDR1 SGDLS, CDR2 YYNGEE. This CDR3 is built from 16 residues. The V gene end was trimmed by 0 bases and the J gene end by 0 bases; junction bases not matched to a gene: 2. CDR3 in DNA: TGTGCCAGCAGCGTAGAGCTAGCGGGGAGCACAGATACGCAGTATTTT. Its protein product is CASSVELAGSTDTQYF.

The chain recombines TRBV27 with TRBJ1-2; 8 positions match TRBD1. V shed 6 bases, J shed 6 bases, and the junction held 12 bases outside the gene matches. Germline CDR1 reads MNHEY; CDR2 reads SMNVEV (reference sequence). This CDR3 contains 15 residues. The CDR3 loop reads CASSRSQGALNGYTF. CDR3 sequence (DNA): TGTGCCAGCAGCCGCTCCCAGGGGGCACTAAATGGCTACACCTTC.

The V call is TRBV19, the J call TRBJ2-1; 7 bases match TRBD1. The CDR3 runs 11 residues. Per germline, CDR1 LNHDA and CDR2 SQIVND (reference sequence). Germline trimming cut 4 bases from V and 11 bases from J; bases unmatched to any gene: 2. The CDR3 nucleotides are TGTGCCAGTAGTAGGACAGGAAAGCAGTTCTTC. Amino acid sequence: CASSRTGKQFF.

The rearrangement joins TRBV28 to TRBJ1-5, with D unclear. CDR3 length: 17 amino acids. V dropped 1 base and J dropped 5 bases, with 18 bases sitting between them. Germline lookup yields CDR1 MDHEN and CDR2 SYDVKM. The CDR3, as DNA: TGTGCCAGCAGTTTATTCTCCACTCGAGGAACCGATCAGCCCCAGCATTTT. Amino acid sequence: CASSLFSTRGTDQPQHF. The full variable domain, its missing parts supplied by reference TRBV28 and TRBJ1-5, is DVKVTQSSRYLVKRTGEKVFLECVQDMDHENMFWYRQDPGLGLRLIYFSYDVKMKEKGDIPEGYSVSREKKERFSLILESASTNQTSMYLCASSLFSTRGTDQPQHFGDGTRLSIL.

The rearrangement uses TRBV5-6 and TRBJ1-2; D is undetermined. Germline values: CDR1 SGHDT, CDR2 YYEEEE. This CDR3 spans 16 amino acids. The V end lost 0 bases, the J end lost 4 bases, and 16 bases lay between the germline ends. The DNA for the CDR3 is TGTGCCAGCAGCTTGGATACCGCGCGAGGGATCTATGGCTACACCTTC. Its translation is CASSLDTARGIYGYTF.

The J gene is TRBJ1-5, the V gene TRBV6-1; D is perhaps TRBD1 (6 bases). The V end was cut by 1 base, the J end by 6 bases, with 7 bases between. The CDR3 contains 13 residues. Germline loops: CDR1 MNHNS, CDR2 SASEGT. CDR3 protein: CASSEGGGQPQHF. For the CDR3, the DNA is TGTGCCAGCAGTGAAGGAGGGGGTCAGCCCCAGCATTTT.

The genes are TRBV5-8 and TRBJ1-5; weak D call: TRBD1 (6 bases). The CDR3 contains 15 residues. Trimming stripped 0 bases from V and 5 bases from J, with 12 bases between. CDR1 and CDR2 (germline): SGHTS, YDEGEE. CDR3 protein: CASSLAEAGDQPQHF. Written as DNA, the CDR3 is TGTGCCAGCAGCTTGGCGGAGGCAGGGGATCAGCCCCAGCATTTT.

The J gene is TRBJ2-1, the V gene TRBV27; 8 bases are a match to TRBD2. The V gene's germline CDR1 is MNHEY and CDR2 SMNVEV (reference sequence). The CDR3 is made up of 16 amino acids. The V segment lost 7 bases and the J segment 4 bases; nucleotides outside the gene matches: 12. The CDR3 DNA sequence: TGTGCCAGCAATAAGGGACTAGTAGAGCGGTACAATGAGCAGTTCTTC. Protein product: CASNKGLVERYNEQFF.

The V call is TRBV2, the J call TRBJ2-5; 7 positions match TRBD1. In germline, CDR1 is SNHLY, CDR2 FYNNEI. The CDR3 covers 13 residues. The V gene end was trimmed by 6 bases and the J gene end by 2 bases; junction bases not matched to a gene: 3. CDR3 DNA sequence: TGTGCCAGCAGGGGGGACAGTCAAGAGACCCAGTACTTC. Encoded protein: CASRGDSQETQYF.